This T cell receptor beta chain was sequenced during a study of regulatory T cells in long-lasting Graves disease. As to time point: persistent/refractory GD, antithyroid drugs over 5 years with positive TRAb. The TCR library was prepared using RNA isolated from PBMCs. Libraries of TCR beta came from iRepertoire HTBI primers plus Arm-PCR of CDR3 regions. TCRdb passed the multiplex PCR reads through MiXCR, listing each CDR3 protein once. Of under 450,000 distinct CDR3 sequences listed, around a quarter were seen once; the top ten hold roughly 30%. Germline V gene sequence: CDR1 SGHTA, CDR2 FQGNSA. The CDR3 runs to 15 residues. V was shortened by 8 bases and J by 1 base, with 14 bases between the two germline ends.

The clonotype originates from a female donor with Graves disease. Source: peripheral blood mononuclear cells (PBMCs), taken when the disease was refractory, from a patient treated with antithyroid drugs. The chain employs TRBV7-2 and TRBJ2-2, with a weak D call TRBD2 (6 bases). CDR3 region: CASGSGTVNTGELFF. As DNA, the CDR3 is TGTGCCAGCGGATCCGGGACTGTGAACACCGGGGAGCTGTTTTTT.